This TCR beta chain was captured in a study of T cell responses to AZD1222 COVID-19 vaccine. A note on this clone: Its target is unknown.

Researchers grouped second doses given at about 4 or about 12 weeks into one pool. Whole-study findings and limits: In a largely white British group with more females than males, clonal diversity was possibly underestimated.

Clones were sequenced by immunoSEQ multiplex PCR, and TCRdb holds only the in-frame ones, with some missing. Among 150,000 to 180,000 clones listed, 80% to 90% were seen once. CDR1 and CDR2 from the germline V gene are SGHRS and YFSETQ. This CDR3 has 14 residues. V gave up 3 bases and J gave up 0 bases, with 10 bases separating them. Specimen: peripheral blood, collected 28 days after the second AZD1222 dose. This receptor was obtained from an adult who received the AZD1222 COVID-19 vaccine. The chain couples TRBV5-1 to TRBJ2-7; tentatively, D is TRBD2 (6 bases). The CDR3 protein is CASSSGLSSYEQYF. The CDR3 DNA sequence: TGCGCCAGCAGCTCGGGACTGTCCTCCTACGAGCAGTACTTC.